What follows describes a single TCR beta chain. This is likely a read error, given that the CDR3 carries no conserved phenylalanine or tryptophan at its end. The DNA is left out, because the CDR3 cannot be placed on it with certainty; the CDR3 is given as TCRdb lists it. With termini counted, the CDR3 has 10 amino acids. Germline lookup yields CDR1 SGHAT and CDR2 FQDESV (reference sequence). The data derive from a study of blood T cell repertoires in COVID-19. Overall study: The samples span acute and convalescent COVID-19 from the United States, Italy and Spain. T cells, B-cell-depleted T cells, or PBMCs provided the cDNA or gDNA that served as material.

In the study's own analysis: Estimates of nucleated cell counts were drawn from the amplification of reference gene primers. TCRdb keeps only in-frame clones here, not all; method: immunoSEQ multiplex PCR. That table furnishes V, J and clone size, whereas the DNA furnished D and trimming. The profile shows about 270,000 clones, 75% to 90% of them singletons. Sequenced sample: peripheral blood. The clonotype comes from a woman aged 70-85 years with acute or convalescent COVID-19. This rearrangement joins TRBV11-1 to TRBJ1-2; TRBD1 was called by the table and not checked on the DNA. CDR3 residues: CASSTSDRRI.